A single sample gave rise to the 15 T cell receptor beta chains below, sequenced in a study of regulatory T cells in long-lasting Graves disease. Time point indicated: persistent/refractory GD, antithyroid drugs over 5 years with positive TRAb. Generation of the TCR library employed RNA extracted from PBMCs. The authors built TCR beta libraries using iRepertoire HTBI primers and Arm-PCR of CDR3 regions. TCRdb fed the multiplex PCR reads into MiXCR, producing one record per CDR3 protein. Of 400,000 to 500,000 distinct CDR3 sequences listed, under 25% were seen once; the top ten hold 13% to 15%. This specimen consisted of peripheral blood mononuclear cells (PBMCs), obtained when the disease was refractory, from a patient treated with antithyroid drugs. The receptors here all came from a female donor with Graves disease.

On this clonotype itself: With a much larger clone just one base away, this may be a read error. The chain links TRBV28 to TRBJ2-5, with D unclear. V shed 6 bases and J shed 12 bases, with 11 bases lying between them. This CDR3 spans 10 amino acids. Germline assignment: CDR1 MDHEN and CDR2 SYDVKM. In DNA, the CDR3 is TGTGCCAGCAGCGGACCAGTAAAGTACTTC. Encoded protein: CASSGPVKYF.

This clonotype was detected many times. This chain joins TRBV12-5 and TRBJ1-5, with 8 bases that match TRBD1. From germline, CDR1 is LGHNT and CDR2 FRNRAP. Trimming took 10 bases from V and 1 from J; bases not matched to a gene: 15. This CDR3 is built from 17 residues. The CDR3 bases are TGTGCTACTTTTCCGCGCCGGGACAGGTGGAGCAATCAGCCCCAGCATTTT. Encoded protein: CATFPRRDRWSNQPQHF.

Notes on this clonotype: A far bigger clonotype differs at one base, so this is likely a read error. This chain's CDR3 is CASSLADRGHTQETQYF. For the CDR3, the DNA is TGTGCCAGCAGCTTAGCTGACAGGGGCCACACTCAAGAGACCCAGTACTTC. The chain is built from TRBV11-2 and TRBJ2-5; 8 nucleotides agree with TRBD1. The germline CDR1 and CDR2 sequences are SGHAT and FQNNGV. V trimming: 1 base; J trimming: 2 bases; junction bases outside the gene matches: 9. The CDR3 totals 17 residues.

This chain uses TRBV11-2 with TRBJ2-7, with 7 bases matching TRBD1. V shed 5 bases, J shed 1 base, and the junction held 8 bases outside the gene matches. The V gene's germline CDR1 is SGHAT and CDR2 FQNNGV. The CDR3 is 15 residues long. CDR3 in amino acids: CASSPSGTESYEQYF. The CDR3 region has the DNA TGTGCCAGCAGCCCCTCCGGGACAGAATCCTACGAGCAGTACTTC.

In its sample, this clonotype was seen many times. The V gene is TRBV20-1, the J gene TRBJ2-2, with 10 bases identical to TRBD1. Germline CDR1 DFQATT, CDR2 SNEGSKA (reference sequence). J lost 5 bases, V lost 5 bases, and 8 bases had no gene match. The CDR3 sequence is 15 residues long. The CDR3 nucleotides are TGCAGTGCTGACCCGGGACAGGGGAAGACCGGGGAGCTGTTTTTT. Protein sequence: CSADPGQGKTGELFF.

For this clonotype: This may be a read error, as it is one base from a much larger clone. The chain joins TRBV2 to TRBJ2-2, with TRBD1 as a possible D gene (5 bases). Trimming cost V 7 bases and J 3 bases, with 15 bases left between them. The CDR3 is 15 residues long. Germline V lookup: CDR1 SNHLY, CDR2 FYNNEI. In DNA, the CDR3 is TGTGCCAGCAAAGTACAGGCTCTCGACACCGGGGAGCTGTTTTTT. Translation gives CASKVQALDTGELFF.

The chain is built from TRBV20-1 and TRBJ2-1, with a tentative D call TRBD2 (6 bases). Germline lookup yields CDR1 DFQATT and CDR2 SNEGSKA (reference sequence). The V gene lost 0 bases and the J gene lost 3 bases, with 15 bases spanning the gap. This CDR3 region has 16 residues. The CDR3 spells CSARDVRLAHYNEQFF. The CDR3 DNA is TGCAGTGCTAGAGATGTAAGGCTAGCGCACTACAATGAGCAGTTCTTC.

This clonotype was detected only a few times. The J gene is TRBJ1-2, the V gene TRBV15, with D unresolved. The CDR3 totals 13 residues. The V end was cut by 3 bases, the J end by 7 bases, with 12 bases between. From germline, CDR1 is LNHNV and CDR2 YYDKDF (reference sequence). The CDR3, as DNA: TGTGCCACCAGCAGTGGCCGAAGATCTGGCTACACCTTC. Translating it yields CATSSGRRSGYTF.

This clonotype was recorded at least ten times. The V and J genes are TRBV28 and TRBJ2-2; no reliable D call. The V end lost 9 bases, the J end lost 7 bases, and 9 bases lay between the germline ends. Germline V gene data show CDR1 as MDHEN and CDR2 as SYDVKM. The CDR3 is made up of 11 amino acids. The CDR3 here is CASTLGGELFF. The CDR3 nucleotides read TGTGCCAGTACCCTCGGCGGGGAGCTGTTTTTT.

This sequence joins TRBV14 and TRBJ1-2, with D perhaps matching TRBD1 (5 bases). Germline CDR1 is SGHDN and CDR2 is FVKESK. Trimming pared 4 bases from V and 3 bases from J, leaving 15 bases between. This CDR3 contains 15 residues. CDR3 sequence reads: CASSPGPSGYYGYTF. The CDR3 nucleotides read TGTGCCAGCAGCCCGGGGCCAAGTGGGTACTATGGCTACACCTTC.

This clonotype was detected ten times or more. The rearrangement links TRBV25-1 to TRBJ1-1, with a weak D call TRBD1 (5 bases). V shed 7 bases and J shed 1 base, with 16 bases lying between them. This CDR3 has 15 residues. CDR1 MGHDK and CDR2 SYGVNS come from the germline V gene. The CDR3 DNA sequence: TGTGCCAGCATCCAGTCGGGACGGAAGAACACTGAAGCTTTCTTT. This gives the protein CASIQSGRKNTEAFF.

This clonotype has only a few counts. This chain joins TRBV28 and TRBJ2-1; 8 positions agree with TRBD1. Germline values: CDR1 MDHEN, CDR2 SYDVKM. V trimming: 7 bases; J trimming: 9 bases; junction bases outside the gene matches: 14. This CDR3 has 15 residues. The CDR3, as DNA: TGTGCCAGCACGACCATATACCAAACAGGGGGTGAGCAGTTCTTC. Protein: CASTTIYQTGGEQFF.

The rearrangement links TRBV7-9 to TRBJ1-1; the D gene is possibly TRBD1 (5 bases). Per the germline V gene, CDR1 is SEHNR and CDR2 is FQNEAQ (reference sequence). The CDR3 runs to 16 residues. The V and J ends lost 2 bases and 3 bases respectively, with 16 bases between them. This CDR3 is CASSLSLRVEYTEAFF. CDR3 sequence (DNA): TGTGCCAGCAGCTTATCGCTCAGGGTGGAGTACACTGAAGCTTTCTTT.

This clonotype was seen at least ten times. V is TRBV12-3 or TRBV12-4 and J is TRBJ2-2; maybe TRBD2 (6 bases). Deletions cut 6 bases from V and 3 bases from J, with 11 bases between. The CDR3 is made up of 14 amino acids. CDR3 sequence (DNA): TGTGCCAGCAGCCACGGGACTTACACCGGGGAGCTGTTTTTT. This gives the protein CASSHGTYTGELFF.

This clonotype was detected only a few times. The rearrangement links TRBV6-4 to TRBJ1-2, with TRBD1 matching over 9 bases. Germline V gene sequence: CDR1 MRHNA, CDR2 SNTAGT. CDR3 length: 15 amino acids. Trimming removed 6 bases from V and 0 bases from J; junction bases left unmatched: 5. The DNA of the CDR3 is TGTGCCAGCAGGGTAGGGACAGGGCCTAACTATGGCTACACCTTC. Protein sequence: CASRVGTGPNYGYTF.